Below are 32 T cell receptor beta chains sequenced from a single sample in a study of Ad26.COV2.S vaccination and SARS-CoV-2 variants (dated by TCRdb to the early 2020s). The library was obtained by the immunoSEQ multiplex PCR assay. In TCRdb, the immuneACCESS table is reduced to in-frame sequences with V and J assigned. These tables do not hold every clone; where another copy was compared, an unresolved V gene accounts for under half, and the others remain unexplained. In all, the sample holds about 680,000 clones, and approximately 88% of those were seen once. The leading ten clones occupy about 1.5% of the sample. The sample's treatment or condition, from its label and the paper: around 19 received Ad26.COV2.S at low or high dose, single or two shots; about five received placebo; per-sample allocation not given. Repertoires of vaccine and placebo recipients were sequenced from samples collected on day 63 after the first injection.

The specimen was peripheral blood, collected in a trial of Ad26.COV2.S vaccine versus placebo. The receptors originated from a person between 18 and 65 years old who received the Ad26.COV2.S COVID-19 vaccine or a placebo.

J is TRBJ2-3 and V is TRBV10-1; TRBD1 is a possible D gene (6 bases). CDR1 and CDR2 from the germline V gene are WNHNN and SYGVQD (reference sequence). This CDR3 is built from 15 residues. Trimming shortened V by 0 bases and J by 6 bases, and 13 bases separated the two germline ends. The CDR3 sequence: CASSESDRRRDTQYF. DNA for the CDR3: TGCGCCAGCAGTGAGTCTGACAGGAGGAGGGATACGCAGTATTTT.

The gene calls are TRBV7-9 and TRBJ2-1, with D uncertain. V was clipped by 4 bases and J by 4 bases, with 14 bases between them. Per the germline V gene, CDR1 is SEHNR and CDR2 is FQNEAQ (reference sequence). The CDR3 totals 15 residues. CDR3 region: CASSSHPLEYNEQFF. For the CDR3, the DNA is TGTGCCAGCAGCTCGCACCCTTTGGAGTACAATGAGCAGTTCTTC.

The chain has TRBV5-1 and TRBJ2-7, with 14 nucleotides matching TRBD2. This CDR3 has 16 amino acids. The V and J ends lost 3 bases and 4 bases, in that order; junction bases with no gene match: 6. Germline lookup yields CDR1 SGHRS and CDR2 YFSETQ. CDR3 nucleotide sequence: TGCGCCAGCAGCTCAGGGACTAGCGGGAGAGGATACGAGCAGTACTTC. Translation gives CASSSGTSGRGYEQYF.

This clone was seen a few times. The chain recombines TRBV20-1 with TRBJ2-2, with no clear D. CDR3 size: 11 residues. Trimming stripped 2 bases from V and 7 bases from J, with 5 bases between. CDR1 and CDR2 from the germline V gene are DFQATT and SNEGSKA (reference sequence). CDR3 coding DNA: TGCAGTGCTAGAAGACGCGGGGAGCTGTTTTTT. Translated, it gives CSARRRGELFF.

In this sample, this clone turned up a few times. V usage is TRBV14 and J usage is TRBJ2-2; D remains unclear. This CDR3 contains 14 residues. Germline CDR1 reads SGHDN; CDR2 reads FVKESK. V was pared by 4 bases and J by 4 bases, with 10 bases between. The CDR3 reads CASSPQTSTGELFF. Written as DNA, the CDR3 is TGTGCCAGCAGCCCTCAAACCTCCACCGGGGAGCTGTTTTTT.

This clone has only one observation. V usage is TRBV18 and J usage is TRBJ1-1; a weak D match, TRBD1 (5 bases). The CDR3 covers 16 residues. Trimming removed 2 bases at V and 5 bases at J, with 18 bases between. CDR1 is KGHSH, CDR2 LQKENI, per germline. Written as DNA, the CDR3 is TGTGCCAGCTCACCAAATTCCCCGGGGGAAGGTACTGAAGCTTTCTTT. Encoded protein: CASSPNSPGEGTEAFF.

This clone was seen a handful of times. V and J are TRBV15 and TRBJ2-7; D is possibly TRBD1 or TRBD2 (5 bases each). V gave up 6 bases and J gave up 3 bases, with 15 bases separating them. Per the germline V gene, CDR1 is LNHNV and CDR2 is YYDKDF (reference sequence). The CDR3 extends over 14 amino acids. CDR3 DNA: TGTGCCACCAGGCTCGAGAGGGGCAACTACGAGCAGTACTTC. As protein: CATRLERGNYEQYF.

The chain employs TRBV2 and TRBJ1-5; TRBD1 aligns across 8 bases. Trimming at V came to 5 bases and at J to 0 bases, leaving 6 bases not matched to a gene. This CDR3 spans 16 amino acids. Germline V gene sequence: CDR1 SNHLY, CDR2 FYNNEI. CDR3 region: CASSPGQGNSNQPQHF. The CDR3 coding sequence is TGTGCCAGCAGTCCTGGACAGGGCAATAGCAATCAGCCCCAGCATTTT.

J is TRBJ2-7 and V is TRBV11-2, with D perhaps TRBD2 (7 bases). The CDR3 totals 15 residues. The ends were cut back, 1 base at V and 9 bases at J, with 19 bases in the middle. The germline gives CDR1 SGHAT, CDR2 FQNNGV. The CDR3: CASSLGGGGSFGQYF. As DNA, the CDR3 is TGTGCCAGCAGCTTAGGGGGAGGGGGTAGCTTTGGGCAGTACTTC.

This chain joins TRBV30 and TRBJ2-2; 11 bases align to TRBD2. This CDR3 is built from 17 residues. CDR1 is GTSNPN, CDR2 SVGIG, per germline (reference sequence). V lost 0 bases and J lost 4; bases outside the gene matches: 7. The chain's CDR3 is CAWSVRRTSGSTGELFF. The CDR3, as DNA: TGTGCCTGGAGTGTACGACGGACTAGCGGGTCCACCGGGGAGCTGTTTTTT.

This clone is a singleton in its sample. The gene calls are TRBV2 and TRBJ2-7, with 11 bases fitting TRBD2. Germline CDR1 reads SNHLY; CDR2 reads FYNNEI. The CDR3 sequence is 15 residues long. After removal of 6 bases from V and 3 bases from J, the junction contained 7 bases not matched to a gene. CDR3 in amino acids: CASRDAGTSGYEQYF. Written as DNA, the CDR3 is TGTGCCAGCAGGGACGCCGGGACTAGCGGCTACGAGCAGTACTTC.

The gene calls are TRBV10-1 and TRBJ1-1; D is uncertain. V was clipped by 4 bases and J by 6 bases, with 12 bases between them. Germline CDR1 is WNHNN and CDR2 is SYGVQD (reference sequence). The CDR3 contains 13 residues. CDR3 amino acids: CASSAWSNAEAFF. In DNA, the CDR3 is TGCGCCAGCAGTGCCTGGTCCAACGCTGAAGCTTTCTTT.

The chain recombines TRBV11-2 with TRBJ2-5; TRBD2 matches at 8 bases. V trimming: 3 bases; J trimming: 5 bases; junction bases outside the gene matches: 14. This CDR3 contains 17 residues. Germline V gene data show CDR1 as SGHAT and CDR2 as FQNNGV. CDR3 sequence: CASSLILAVGGGETQYF. The CDR3 DNA reads as TGTGCCAGCAGCTTGATACTAGCGGTAGGAGGTGGGGAGACCCAGTACTTC.

The chain uses TRBV5-1 and TRBJ1-2; no definite D call. V lost 2 bases, J lost 8 bases, and 16 bases lay in between. CDR1 and CDR2 (germline): SGHRS, YFSETQ. CDR3 size: 14 residues. The DNA for the CDR3 is TGCGCCAGCAGCTTCGGGGAAACTTCAGGAGGCTACACCTTC. It translates to CASSFGETSGGYTF.

The chain uses TRBV10-3 and TRBJ2-7; unclear D gene. The CDR3 runs 13 residues. Trimming removed 0 bases at V and 3 bases at J, with 6 bases between. Germline CDR1 ENHRY, CDR2 SYGVKD. CDR3: CAISESTGYEQYF. The CDR3, as DNA: TGTGCCATCAGTGAGTCGACCGGCTACGAGCAGTACTTC.

In nucleotides, the CDR3 is TGTGCCAGCAGCTTAACCGACGGGGGCTTCTACGAGCAGTACTTC. Its translation is CASSLTDGGFYEQYF. V is TRBV7-9 and J is TRBJ2-7, with D perhaps being TRBD1 or TRBD2 (6 bases each). Germline V gives CDR1 SEHNR, CDR2 FQNEAQ (reference sequence). The ends were cut back, 2 bases at V and 3 bases at J, with 14 bases in the middle. This CDR3 is 15 amino acids long.

The chain is built from TRBV12-3 or TRBV12-4 and TRBJ1-2; no clear D gene. The CDR3 contains 13 residues. Trimming left V 4 bases short and J 1 base short, with 7 bases between. CDR3 sequence (DNA): TGTGCCAGCAGTTCAGGACTTAACTATGGCTACACCTTC. This sequence encodes CASSSGLNYGYTF.

This chain connects TRBV7-6 to TRBJ2-5, with 7 bases identical to TRBD1. After removal of 5 bases from V and 2 bases from J, the junction contained 11 bases not matched to a gene. Germline-derived CDR1 and CDR2 are SGHVS and FNYEAQ. This CDR3 comprises 16 residues. CDR3 DNA sequence: TGTGCCAGCAGCCTCGGCGTACAGGGGTGGCAAGAGACCCAGTACTTC. It translates to CASSLGVQGWQETQYF. Using reference TRBV7-6 and TRBJ2-5 for the parts outside the CDR3, the full variable domain is GAGVSQSPRYKVTKRGQDVALRCDPISGHVSLYWYRQALGQGPEFLTYFNYEAQQDKSGLPNDRFSAERPEGSISTLTIQRTEQRDSAMYRCASSLGVQGWQETQYFGPGTRLLVL.

On this clone itself: The same CDR3 arises from other DNA sequences in this sample as well. The rearrangement links TRBV9 to TRBJ2-2; the match to TRBD2 covers 7 bases. Germline V gives CDR1 SGDLS, CDR2 YYNGEE. V lost 2 bases, J lost 2 bases, and 3 bases stayed unmatched. There are 15 residues in the CDR3. In nucleotides, the CDR3 is TGTGCCAGCAGCGTCAGCGGGGTCAACACCGGGGAGCTGTTTTTT. It codes for CASSVSGVNTGELFF.

V is TRBV5-1 and J is TRBJ1-4; 7 nucleotides agree with TRBD1. The CDR3 consists of 16 residues. The V gene end was trimmed by 0 bases and the J gene end by 7 bases; junction bases not matched to a gene: 9. Germline V lookup: CDR1 SGHRS, CDR2 YFSETQ. The CDR3 nucleotides read TGCGCCAGCAGCTTGGTTGCACAGGGGCCGGGTGAAAAACTGTTTTTT. It encodes CASSLVAQGPGEKLFF.

The gene calls are TRBV5-1 and TRBJ1-6; D call uncertain. The germline gives CDR1 SGHRS, CDR2 YFSETQ. The length of the CDR3 is 14 residues. Trimming shortened V by 0 bases and J by 7 bases, and 8 bases separated the two germline ends. Written as DNA, the CDR3 is TGCGCCAGCAGCTTGGGTGGCGGAAATTCACCCCTCCACTTT. Its translation: CASSLGGGNSPLHF.

J is TRBJ2-7 and V is TRBV6-6; no clear D. CDR3 length equals 10 residues. Trimming took off 7 bases at V and 4 bases at J, with 5 bases between the two ends. The germline V gene encodes CDR1 MNHNY and CDR2 SVGAGI (reference sequence). The CDR3 DNA reads TGTGCCAGCACTACTTACGAGCAGTACTTC. This translates into CASTTYEQYF.

This clone came up a few times. The V call is TRBV30, the J call TRBJ1-1, with TRBD1 matching over 8 bases. Germline V lookup: CDR1 GTSNPN, CDR2 SVGIG (reference sequence). V shed 3 bases and J 7 bases; nucleotides not matched to a gene: 4. The CDR3 has 12 residues. CDR3 coding DNA: TGTGCCTGGAGCGCGGACAGGGTTGAAGCTTTCTTT. Translated, it gives CAWSADRVEAFF.

This clone occurred once. V gene TRBV20-1 combines with J gene TRBJ2-1; D gene unclear. The CDR3 length is 11 residues. Germline CDR1 DFQATT, CDR2 SNEGSKA (reference sequence). V lost 5 bases and J lost 4, with 6 bases in between. The CDR3 DNA reads TGCAGTGCTCTCGTTTACAATGAGCAGTTCTTC. Its translation: CSALVYNEQFF.

The chain uses TRBV2 and TRBJ1-3, with D unclear. V shed 3 bases and J shed 4 bases, with 10 bases lying between them. Germline assignment: CDR1 SNHLY and CDR2 FYNNEI. This CDR3 comprises 14 residues. CDR3 protein: CASSDGPLGNTIYF. CDR3 in DNA: TGTGCCAGCAGTGACGGGCCATTGGGAAACACCATATATTTT.

The chain carries TRBV29-1 and TRBJ2-3; 11 bases agree with TRBD2. The J segment lost 2 bases and the V segment lost 4 bases, leaving 8 bases of the junction unmatched. The CDR3 has 16 residues. Germline CDR1 is SQVTM and CDR2 is ANQGSEA. CDR3 sequence: CSVGGATSGITDTQYF. CDR3 in DNA: TGCAGCGTTGGGGGTGCGACTAGCGGGATCACAGATACGCAGTATTTT.

This chain connects TRBV11-3 to TRBJ2-1; D unclear. CDR1 is SGHNT and CDR2 is YENEEA in the germline V gene. Between the trimmed V and J ends, which lost 4 bases and 8 bases, there was a span of 12 bases. This CDR3 has 13 amino acids. The CDR3 region has the DNA TGTGCCAGCAGCTCCCGCTCGGGCCATGAGCAGTTCTTC. Protein: CASSSRSGHEQFF.

This sequence joins TRBV19 and TRBJ1-1; D gene unclear. There are 11 residues in the CDR3. CDR1 and CDR2 (germline): LNHDA, SQIVND (reference sequence). V lost 8 bases to trimming and J lost 7 bases, with 11 bases between them. The CDR3 DNA reads TGTGCCAGTGGCGGGGATTATGAAGCTTTCTTT. As protein: CASGGDYEAFF.

V gene TRBV29-1 combines with J gene TRBJ1-1; tentatively, D is TRBD1 (5 bases). The germline V and J ends were trimmed by 0 bases and 3 bases, with 14 bases remaining between them. The CDR3 contains 15 residues. Germline V gene data show CDR1 as SQVTM and CDR2 as ANQGSEA. DNA for the CDR3: TGCAGCGTTGAAGATCGGGGGGGAAGGGACACTGAAGCTTTCTTT. It is translated as CSVEDRGGRDTEAFF.

The V gene is TRBV2, the J gene TRBJ2-1, with D perhaps given as TRBD1 or TRBD2 (5 bases each). There are 16 residues in the CDR3. CDR1 SNHLY and CDR2 FYNNEI come from the germline V gene. V gave up 7 bases and J gave up 3 bases, with 19 bases separating them. This chain's CDR3 is CASKKTGTAIYNEQFF. CDR3 coding DNA: TGTGCCAGCAAGAAGACCGGGACGGCTATCTACAATGAGCAGTTCTTC.

The chain joins TRBV6-5 to TRBJ2-1; 7 bases line up with TRBD2. V trimming: 6 bases; J trimming: 11 bases; junction bases outside the gene matches: 7. Germline V gene lookup returns CDR1 MNHEY and CDR2 SVGAGI. The length of the CDR3 is 12 residues. The CDR3 loop is CASSRSGDQQFF. As DNA, the CDR3 is TGTGCCAGCAGCCGCAGCGGGGACCAGCAGTTCTTC.

DNA for the CDR3: TGTGCCAGCAGCGGCCGGGACAGGGCGACCTACGAGCAGTACTTC. It yields the protein CASSGRDRATYEQYF. This chain connects TRBV6-6 to TRBJ2-7; 9 bases match TRBD1. Germline V gene data show CDR1 as MNHNY and CDR2 as SVGAGI (reference sequence). Germline trimming cut 6 bases from V and 2 bases from J; bases unmatched to any gene: 8. This CDR3 is built from 15 residues.